This T cell receptor beta chain was captured by sequencing in a study of PD-1 blockade in classical Hodgkin lymphoma. Across the study: Patients were dosed intravenously with nivolumab at 3 mg/kg every 2 weeks. Study observations and caveats: Relative to healthy donors, newly diagnosed patients reportedly had lower baseline TCR diversity, which was reported as lower still in relapsed/refractory patients.

V lost 9 bases, J lost 4 bases, and 5 bases stayed unmatched. Germline lookup yields CDR1 SNHLY and CDR2 FYNNEI. The CDR3 extends over 12 amino acids. Some clones are missing from TCRdb's copy, which holds only in-frame ones; the method was immunoSEQ multiplex PCR. The data show about 66,000 clones, 70% to 75% seen once. With respect to this clone: Antigen unknown.

The patients all showed relapse after autologous stem cell transplantation, while their brentuximab vedotin exposure varied. Responses achieved at best were complete response, partial response or progressive disease. V is TRBV2 and J is TRBJ2-7; 8 bases are shared with TRBD2. Here the sequenced sample was peripheral blood mononuclear cells (PBMCs), taken before the second cycle of nivolumab. The origin of this receptor is a human donor with classical Hodgkin lymphoma. DNA of the CDR3: TGTGCCAGTGGACTAGCTGAGTACGAGCAGTACTTC. This encodes CASGLAEYEQYF.